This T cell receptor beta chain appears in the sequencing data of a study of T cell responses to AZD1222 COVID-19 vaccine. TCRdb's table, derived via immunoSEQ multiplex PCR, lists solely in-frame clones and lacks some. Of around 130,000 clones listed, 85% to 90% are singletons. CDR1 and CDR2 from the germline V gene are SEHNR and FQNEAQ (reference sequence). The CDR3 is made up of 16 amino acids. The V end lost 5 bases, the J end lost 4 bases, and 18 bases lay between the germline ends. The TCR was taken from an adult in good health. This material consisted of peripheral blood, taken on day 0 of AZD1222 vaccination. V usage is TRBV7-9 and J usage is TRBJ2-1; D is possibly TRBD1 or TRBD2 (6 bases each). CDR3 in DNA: TGTGCCAGCAGCGGCGTGGAGGGGGACTTTTACAATGAGCAGTTCTTC. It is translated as CASSGVEGDFYNEQFF.